What follows are 14 T cell receptor beta chains derived from one specimen sequenced in a study of cytomegalovirus exposure and HLA in healthy donors (dated by TCRdb to about 2017). Library preparation was by the immunoSEQ multiplex PCR assay. TCRdb re-hosts the immuneACCESS table, in-frame sequences only. Its copies lack some clones; in the studies checked, an unresolved V gene accounts for under half of them, and the cause for the rest is not known. This sample lists 150,000 to 200,000 clones; about 90% were detected once. In total, the top ten clones hold roughly 5.8% of the sample. The specimen was PBMCs. These receptors were collected from a woman aged 30 to 39 in good health and CMV-seronegative.

The chain combines TRBV5-1 with TRBJ2-7, with D tentatively TRBD2 (6 bases). The CDR3 covers 14 residues. The germline CDR1 and CDR2 sequences are SGHRS and YFSETQ. Trimming pared 5 bases from V and 3 bases from J, leaving 15 bases between. The CDR3 region has the DNA TGCGCCAGCAGTTCGGGACTTTTTAACTACGAGCAGTACTTC. Residues: CASSSGLFNYEQYF.

This clone was counted once. This sequence joins TRBV19 and TRBJ2-4; D possibly corresponds to TRBD1 (7 bases). This CDR3 has 13 amino acids. Trimming stripped 6 bases from V and 6 bases from J, with 12 bases between. Germline CDR1 reads LNHDA; CDR2 reads SQIVND (reference sequence). CDR3 amino acids: CASSYRGGNIQYF. The CDR3 nucleotides are TGTGCCAGTAGCTACAGGGGAGGAAACATTCAGTACTTC. Looking up the rest from reference TRBV19 and TRBJ2-4 gives the full variable domain: DGGITQSPKYLFRKEGQNVTLSCEQNLNHDAMYWYRQDPGQGLRLIYYSQIVNDFQKGDIAEGYSVSREKKESFPLTVTSAQKNPTAFYLCASSYRGGNIQYFGAGTRLSVL.

This clone was seen only a few times. This chain joins TRBV7-8 and TRBJ1-4, with D tentatively TRBD1 (5 bases). V was cut by 2 bases and J by 8 bases, with 12 bases left in between. The CDR3 spans 14 residues. Germline CDR1 and CDR2: SGHVS and FQNEAQ. The CDR3 is CASSLMTAGEKLFF. The CDR3 DNA reads TGTGCCAGCAGCTTAATGACAGCAGGAGAAAAACTGTTTTTT.

This chain connects TRBV4-3 to TRBJ2-5, with D tentatively TRBD1 (6 bases). Trimming removed 4 bases from V and 3 bases from J, with 15 bases in between. Germline CDR1 and CDR2: LGHNA and YSLEER. The CDR3 spans 15 residues. This chain's CDR3 is CASSRLTGSEETQYF. CDR3 bases: TGCGCCAGCAGCCGACTCACAGGGTCAGAAGAGACCCAGTACTTC.

The chain links TRBV27 to TRBJ2-7, with TRBD2 matching over 15 bases. The germline gives CDR1 MNHEY, CDR2 SMNVEV (reference sequence). V shed 0 bases and J 1 base; nucleotides not matched to a gene: 7. This CDR3 comprises 19 residues. The CDR3 here is CASSLSGLAGGRRSYEQYF. DNA of the CDR3: TGTGCCAGCAGTTTATCCGGACTAGCGGGGGGGCGGCGGTCCTACGAGCAGTACTTC.

The V gene is TRBV14, the J gene TRBJ2-7; the D call may be TRBD1 or TRBD2 (5 bases each). This CDR3 contains 13 residues. V was clipped by 3 bases and J by 8 bases, with 14 bases between them. CDR1 is SGHDN, CDR2 FVKESK, per germline. The CDR3 DNA sequence: TGTGCCAGCAGCCAGATCTTTGGGGGAAAGCAGTACTTC. Translating gives CASSQIFGGKQYF.

This chain uses TRBV5-1 with TRBJ2-3; 8 nucleotides line up with TRBD2. The trim removed 2 bases at V and 0 bases at J, leaving 2 bases unmatched. This CDR3 has 15 residues. Per germline, CDR1 SGHRS and CDR2 YFSETQ. The DNA for the CDR3 is TGCGCCAGCAGCTTTCCTAGCGGGAGCACAGATACGCAGTATTTT. As protein: CASSFPSGSTDTQYF.

The chain links TRBV27 to TRBJ2-5; TRBD2 matches at 10 bases. CDR3 length equals 15 residues. Germline CDR1 reads MNHEY; CDR2 reads SMNVEV (reference sequence). The junction had 5 bases not matched to a gene; V was cut back by 3 bases and J by 4 bases. The CDR3 protein is CASSFSSGSSETQYF. The DNA of the CDR3 is TGTGCCAGCAGTTTTTCTAGCGGGAGCTCAGAGACCCAGTACTTC.

The genes are TRBV28 and TRBJ2-7; 9 nucleotides agree with TRBD1. The junction had 3 bases not matched to a gene; V was cut back by 5 bases and J by 4 bases. The CDR3 loop spans 13 amino acids. CDR1 is MDHEN and CDR2 is SYDVKM in the germline V gene. DNA of the CDR3: TGTGCCAGCAGTGAGACAGGGGGGTACGAGCAGTACTTC. This gives the protein CASSETGGYEQYF. Based on the CDR3 plus reference TRBV28 and TRBJ2-7, the full variable domain is DVKVTQSSRYLVKRTGEKVFLECVQDMDHENMFWYRQDPGLGLRLIYFSYDVKMKEKGDIPEGYSVSREKKERFSLILESASTNQTSMYLCASSETGGYEQYFGPGTRLTVT.

In its sample, this clone was seen a few times. The V gene is TRBV6-1, the J gene TRBJ1-2; 9 bases line up with TRBD1. With 4 bases clipped from V and 1 base from J, the junction kept 1 base outside the gene matches. Germline CDR1 is MNHNS and CDR2 is SASEGT. The CDR3 length is 14 residues. CDR3 DNA sequence: TGTGCCAGCAGTGGGGACAGGGATAACTATGGCTACACCTTC. Amino acids: CASSGDRDNYGYTF.

The rearrangement uses TRBV5-4 and TRBJ1-1; unclear D gene. The CDR3 spans 14 residues. Germline CDR1 and CDR2: SGHNT and YYREEE (reference sequence). V lost 0 bases and J 2 bases, leaving 8 bases between the germline ends. CDR3 sequence (DNA): TGTGCCAGCAGCTTGGGACTCGGTAACACTGAAGCTTTCTTT. Amino acids: CASSLGLGNTEAFF.

This clone was observed at least ten times. V gene TRBV7-3 combines with J gene TRBJ2-2; D is unresolved. The CDR3 spans 13 residues. Deletions cut 3 bases from V and 4 bases from J, with 6 bases between. Germline V gene lookup returns CDR1 SGHTA and CDR2 FQGTGA. The CDR3 nucleotides read TGTGCCAGCAGCTTTGGCAGCACCGGGGAGCTGTTTTTT. It is translated as CASSFGSTGELFF.

V usage is TRBV30 and J usage is TRBJ2-7, with 13 bases that match TRBD2. Germline lookup yields CDR1 GTSNPN and CDR2 SVGIG (reference sequence). The CDR3 is made up of 15 amino acids. Trimming took 3 bases from V and 12 from J; bases not matched to a gene: 14. The DNA for the CDR3 is TGTGCCTGGAGCGCCTCAGGGACTAGCGGGACCGCGGTGTACTTC. This translates into CAWSASGTSGTAVYF.

The chain joins TRBV27 to TRBJ2-2; possibly TRBD2 for D (6 bases). The CDR3 has 15 amino acids. Germline CDR1 and CDR2: MNHEY and SMNVEV (reference sequence). Trimming stripped 3 bases from V and 6 bases from J, with 14 bases between. CDR3 protein: CASSFQTSSSGELFF. CDR3 nucleotides: TGTGCCAGCAGTTTCCAGACTAGTTCTTCCGGGGAGCTGTTTTTT.